This T cell receptor beta chain was captured by sequencing in a study of Graves' ophthalmopathy and Graves' hyperthyroidism. The CDR3 has 14 amino acids. Germline V CDR1 and CDR2: SEHNR, FQNEAQ (reference sequence). V dropped 6 bases and J dropped 0 bases, with 11 bases sitting between them. Researchers took RNA transcripts and amplified TCR beta CDR3 regions from them. First-round RT-PCR with HTBI primers preceded a second-round multiplex PCR. TCRdb analysed the multiplex PCR reads with MiXCR anew, one entry per CDR3 protein. Of 450,000 or so distinct CDR3 sequences listed, approximately 15% are singletons. Fresh peripheral blood, around 9.3 ml, was the PBMC source.

The chain carries TRBV7-9 and TRBJ1-1; D uncertain. The sequence came from a woman aged 25 to 39 with Graves' ophthalmopathy. The source material was blood. CDR3 sequence reads: CASSEGIVNTEAFF. The CDR3 DNA follows: TGTGCCAGCAGTGAAGGTATCGTGAACACTGAAGCTTTCTTT.